A single sample gave rise to the 23 T cell receptor beta chains below, sequenced in a study of T cell repertoires in ileal Crohn's disease. Generated by immunoSEQ multiplex PCR, the TCRdb table keeps only in-frame clones and is missing some. The sample contains about 3,800 clones, roughly 83% of which appear only once. Source material: ileal tissue. These receptors all stem from an adult with Crohn's disease.

V gene TRBV5-6 combines with J gene TRBJ2-2; D is perhaps TRBD2 (5 bases). Germline CDR1 SGHDT, CDR2 YYEEEE. V gave up 0 bases and J gave up 0 bases, with 6 bases separating them. This CDR3 is built from 15 residues. The DNA of the CDR3 is TGTGCCAGCAGCTTGGGAGGGACGAACACCGGGGAGCTGTTTTTT. Its protein is CASSLGGTNTGELFF. Based on the CDR3 plus reference TRBV5-6 and TRBJ2-2, the full variable domain is DAGVTQSPTHLIKTRGQQVTLRCSPKSGHDTVSWYQQALGQGPQFIFQYYEEEERQRGNFPDRFSGHQFPNYSSELNVNALLLGDSALYLCASSLGGTNTGELFFGEGSRLTVL.

The V call is TRBV5-1, the J call TRBJ2-4; maybe TRBD1 (6 bases). Per the germline V gene, CDR1 is SGHRS and CDR2 is YFSETQ. The CDR3 covers 16 residues. Trimming pared 2 bases from V and 3 bases from J, leaving 15 bases between. The CDR3 DNA reads TGCGCCAGCAGCTTAGTTCAGGGGTATGGCAAAAACATTCAGTACTTC. It yields the protein CASSLVQGYGKNIQYF.

This rearrangement joins TRBV27 to TRBJ2-2, with D possibly being TRBD1 (6 bases). This CDR3 is 17 amino acids long. The V gene's germline CDR1 is MNHEY and CDR2 SMNVEV (reference sequence). Trimming left V 4 bases short and J 1 base short, with 16 bases between. The CDR3 coding sequence is TGTGCCAGCAGTTCAATCACAGGGATTATGAACACCGGGGAGCTGTTTTTT. Encoded protein: CASSSITGIMNTGELFF.

The V call is TRBV12-5, the J call TRBJ2-1, with D possibly being TRBD2 (6 bases). The CDR3 is made up of 11 amino acids. Trimming pared 6 bases from V and 8 bases from J, leaving 8 bases between. CDR1 LGHNT and CDR2 FRNRAP come from the germline V gene. CDR3: CASGGGHEQFF. The CDR3 bases are TGTGCTAGTGGAGGAGGGCATGAGCAGTTCTTC.

The chain uses TRBV21-1 and TRBJ2-5; no DNA check was done on the table's D call, TRBD2. TRBV21-1 is a listed pseudogene. CDR3 length equals 17 residues. The CDR3 loop reads CASSPQPGLAGGETQYF. Written as DNA, the CDR3 is TGTGCCAGCAGCCCCCAGCCCGGACTAGCGGGGGGGGAGACCCAGTACTTC.

The chain combines TRBV5-6 with TRBJ1-1, with TRBD1 matching 8 bases. CDR1 and CDR2 from the germline V gene are SGHDT and YYEEEE. The CDR3 is 15 residues long. Trimming at V came to 3 bases and at J to 5 bases, leaving 9 bases not matched to a gene. In DNA form, the CDR3 reads TGTGCCAGCAGCTACACAGGGGGATGGGTTACTGAAGCTTTCTTT. Residues: CASSYTGGWVTEAFF.

This clone was seen a handful of times. The chain links TRBV13 to TRBJ1-3; D is perhaps TRBD1 (6 bases). Looked up from germline, CDR1 is PRHDT and CDR2 is FYEKMQ (reference sequence). V was trimmed by 2 bases and J by 7 bases, leaving 15 bases between them. The CDR3 is 15 residues long. The DNA for the CDR3 is TGTGCCAGCAGCTTAACTGCGACAGGTTGGAACACCATATATTTT. Residues: CASSLTATGWNTIYF.

This chain links TRBV5-6 with TRBJ2-3; D is unresolved. The V gene's germline CDR1 is SGHDT and CDR2 YYEEEE. CDR3 size: 13 residues. The V end was cut by 1 base, the J end by 4 bases, with 7 bases between. The CDR3 region is CASSLYEADTQYF. The CDR3 nucleotides read TGTGCCAGCAGCTTGTATGAGGCAGATACGCAGTATTTT.

The chain uses TRBV7-2 and TRBJ1-1; D uncertain. The CDR3 totals 14 residues. V lost 1 base and J 4 bases, leaving 10 bases between the germline ends. From germline, CDR1 is SGHTA and CDR2 FQGNSA. CDR3 amino acids: CASSLGAESTEAFF. The CDR3 region has the DNA TGTGCCAGCAGCTTAGGGGCTGAGAGCACTGAAGCTTTCTTT.

This clone has a single count. V usage is TRBV5-4 and J usage is TRBJ1-2; D is uncertain. Trimming took 6 bases from V and 4 from J, leaving 22 bases between them. The CDR3 extends over 16 amino acids. From germline, CDR1 is SGHNT and CDR2 YYREEE (reference sequence). CDR3 sequence reads: CASTEHIPGKTYGYTF. The CDR3 bases are TGTGCCAGCACCGAACACATACCAGGAAAGACCTATGGCTACACCTTC.

This clone is termed large. V usage is TRBV6-5 and J usage is TRBJ2-7, with D possibly matching TRBD2 (6 bases). V was cut by 5 bases and J by 2 bases, with 13 bases left in between. The CDR3 extends over 14 amino acids. Germline V lookup: CDR1 MNHEY, CDR2 SVGAGI. The CDR3 protein is CASSSPGGPYEQYF. The CDR3 DNA reads as TGTGCCAGCAGTAGCCCCGGGGGTCCCTACGAGCAGTACTTC.

This chain joins TRBV27 and TRBJ2-1; tentatively, D is TRBD2 (5 bases). This CDR3 has 14 residues. The germline V gene encodes CDR1 MNHEY and CDR2 SMNVEV (reference sequence). With 7 bases removed from V and 0 bases from J, the gap between germline ends came to 10 bases. The CDR3 sequence: CASTLGSSYNEQFF. CDR3 nucleotides: TGTGCCAGCACCCTTGGGAGCTCCTACAATGAGCAGTTCTTC.

The chain couples TRBV27 to TRBJ1-1; 10 bases are shared with TRBD1. The junction had 6 bases not matched to a gene; V was cut back by 5 bases and J by 6 bases. Germline CDR1 and CDR2: MNHEY and SMNVEV (reference sequence). The CDR3 length is 14 residues. CDR3 nucleotide sequence: TGTGCCAGCAGTCTGACCGGGACAGGGGCTGAAGCTTTCTTT. Protein sequence: CASSLTGTGAEAFF.

The chain recombines TRBV27 with TRBJ1-1; D gene uncertain. CDR1 MNHEY and CDR2 SMNVEV come from the germline V gene (reference sequence). The V end was cut by 2 bases, the J end by 1 base, with 5 bases between. The CDR3 has 13 residues. CDR3 region: CASSLTRNTEAFF. The CDR3 DNA reads TGTGCCAGCAGTTTAACAAGGAACACTGAAGCTTTCTTT.

The chain uses TRBV30 and TRBJ1-6; TRBD1 matches 8 bases. This CDR3 contains 15 residues. The germline V gene has CDR1 GTSNPN and CDR2 SVGIG (reference sequence). Losses at the gene ends were 0 bases for V and 10 bases for J; bases not matched to a gene: 8. CDR3 sequence: CAWSVSTGGRSPLHF. In nucleotides, the CDR3 is TGTGCCTGGAGTGTATCAACAGGGGGACGGTCACCCCTCCACTTT.

This chain links TRBV30 with TRBJ1-2, with D unresolved. The V gene's germline CDR1 is GTSNPN and CDR2 SVGIG (reference sequence). The V and J ends lost 2 bases and 2 bases respectively, with 12 bases between them. The CDR3 has 14 residues. CDR3 coding DNA: TGTGCCTGGAGTTTAGGGAGCGCGAACTATGGCTACACCTTC. This sequence encodes CAWSLGSANYGYTF.

The V call is TRBV6-1, the J call TRBJ1-2, with D unclear. Germline CDR1 is MNHNS and CDR2 is SASEGT. V lost 2 bases, J lost 5 bases, and 6 bases lay in between. The CDR3 totals 12 residues. The CDR3 DNA sequence: TGTGCCAGCAGTGAAAGGAGGTATGGCTACACCTTC. It codes for CASSERRYGYTF.

The chain uses TRBV27 and TRBJ1-1, with D tentatively TRBD1 (6 bases). CDR1 and CDR2 from the germline V gene are MNHEY and SMNVEV (reference sequence). The CDR3 loop spans 13 amino acids. Trimming removed 6 bases at V and 0 bases at J, with 8 bases between. The CDR3: CASRTGMNTEAFF. Here the CDR3 DNA reads TGTGCCAGCAGGACAGGCATGAACACTGAAGCTTTCTTT.

CDR3 in amino acids: CASRLNRGLGQYF. The CDR3 coding sequence is TGTGCAAGTCGCTTGAACAGGGGGCTCGGGCAGTACTTC. The chain is built from TRBV12-2 and TRBJ2-7; TRBD1, the table's D call, lacks a check against the DNA. TRBV12-2 is a known pseudogene. CDR3 length equals 13 residues.

The gene calls are TRBV6-5 and TRBJ1-2; 8 nucleotides align to TRBD1. The germline gives CDR1 MNHEY, CDR2 SVGAGI. The ends lost 0 bases at V and 6 bases at J; junction bases unmatched: 6. This CDR3 is 15 amino acids long. In DNA, the CDR3 is TGTGCCAGCAGTTACTCGACAGGGGAGGTAAATGGCTACACCTTC. This encodes CASSYSTGEVNGYTF.

The chain joins TRBV25-1 to TRBJ1-1; 9 bases agree with TRBD1. V shed 0 bases and J 5 bases; nucleotides not matched to a gene: 7. This CDR3 region has 16 residues. Germline V gene data show CDR1 as MGHDK and CDR2 as SYGVNS. The CDR3 DNA reads as TGTGCCAGCAGTGAATATGAAGGGACAGGGAGGACTGAAGCTTTCTTT. It translates to CASSEYEGTGRTEAFF.

The chain couples TRBV4-1 to TRBJ2-1; 14 bases match TRBD2. The CDR3 loop spans 17 amino acids. Germline V gene data show CDR1 as MGHRA and CDR2 as YSYEKL. With V trimmed by 4 bases and J by 7 bases, 9 bases remained unmatched. The CDR3 DNA sequence: TGCGCCAGCAGCCGGGGACTAGCGGGGGCGCCGGGGAATGAGCAGTTCTTC. Its translation: CASSRGLAGAPGNEQFF.

The rearrangement joins TRBV5-1 to TRBJ2-7; TRBD1 matches at 8 bases. Germline values: CDR1 SGHRS, CDR2 YFSETQ. J lost 0 bases, V lost 1 base, and 6 bases had no gene match. The CDR3 runs to 16 residues. CDR3 sequence: CASSLLGQGASYEQYF. CDR3 bases: TGCGCCAGCAGCTTGCTCGGACAGGGTGCCTCCTACGAGCAGTACTTC.